The 14 T cell receptor beta chains below all came from one sample that was sequenced in a study of OX40 agonist ivuxolimab in advanced cancers. This table comes from immunoSEQ multiplex PCR, and its TCRdb copy is limited to in-frame clones, with some not included. The table includes some 70,000 clones, less than 90% detected once. The starting material was CD4+ or CD8+ T cells sorted from blood, obtained in a trial of the OX40 agonist ivuxolimab. These receptors came from an adult with an advanced solid tumor such as melanoma, head and neck, liver or kidney cancer.

The rearrangement links TRBV6-5 to TRBJ2-2; tentative D call: TRBD2 (6 bases). CDR3 size: 13 residues. Germline V CDR1 and CDR2: MNHEY, SVGAGI. The ends were cut back, 6 bases at V and 7 bases at J, with 12 bases in the middle. The CDR3 here is CASRPTSLGELFF. The CDR3 nucleotides are TGTGCCAGCAGGCCGACTAGTCTCGGGGAGCTGTTTTTT.

J is TRBJ2-7 and V is TRBV6-6; D perhaps matches TRBD2 (6 bases). The CDR3 consists of 15 residues. Trimming pared 4 bases from V and 1 base from J, leaving 14 bases between. CDR1 MNHNY and CDR2 SVGAGI come from the germline V gene (reference sequence). The CDR3 DNA follows: TGTGCCAGCAGTTCGGGACTTCTTTTATCCTACGAGCAGTACTTC. It translates to CASSSGLLLSYEQYF.

This CDR3 reads CASSGGLAGAAGELFF. For the CDR3, the DNA is TGCGCCAGCAGCGGGGGACTAGCGGGAGCTGCCGGGGAGCTGTTTTTT. The chain couples TRBV5-1 to TRBJ2-2; 14 positions agree with TRBD2. V lost 4 bases to trimming and J lost 6 bases; unmatched junction nucleotides: 5. CDR1 SGHRS and CDR2 YFSETQ come from the germline V gene. The length of the CDR3 is 16 residues.

This chain joins TRBV6-5 and TRBJ1-1, with D maybe TRBD1 (5 bases). This CDR3 has 14 amino acids. Deletions cut 2 bases from V and 5 bases from J, with 12 bases between. Germline values: CDR1 MNHEY, CDR2 SVGAGI. The CDR3 here is CASSYIRGNTEAFF. In DNA, the CDR3 is TGTGCCAGCAGTTACATTAGGGGTAATACTGAAGCTTTCTTT.

CDR3 amino acids: CASSSRVSTDTQYF. CDR3 DNA sequence: TGTGCCAGCAGCTCCAGGGTTAGCACAGATACGCAGTATTTT. The chain employs TRBV7-3 and TRBJ2-3; D is perhaps TRBD1 (5 bases). The V end lost 4 bases, the J end lost 0 bases, and 8 bases lay between the germline ends. CDR1 is SGHTA, CDR2 FQGTGA, per germline. This CDR3 comprises 14 residues.

CDR3 DNA sequence: TGTGCCAGTAGCACTCGACAGGGGGTCTACAATGAGCAGTTCTTC. This sequence encodes CASSTRQGVYNEQFF. The V call is TRBV19, the J call TRBJ2-1, with 9 bases identical to TRBD1. Germline-derived CDR1 and CDR2 are LNHDA and SQIVND (reference sequence). Trimming at V came to 6 bases and at J to 3 bases, leaving 6 bases not matched to a gene. This CDR3 comprises 15 residues.

This clone was recorded only once. V gene TRBV7-2 combines with J gene TRBJ2-3; D uncertain. Looked up from germline, CDR1 is SGHTA and CDR2 is FQGNSA. Between the trimmed V and J ends, which lost 5 bases and 3 bases, there was a span of 15 bases. This CDR3 region has 15 residues. The CDR3 region has the DNA TGTGCCAGCAGCCCCGACTCGCTTGGGACAGATACGCAGTATTTT. As protein: CASSPDSLGTDTQYF. Drawing the rest from reference TRBV7-2 and TRBJ2-3, the complete variable domain is GAGVSQSPSNKVTEKGKDVELRCDPISGHTALYWYRQSLGQGLEFLIYFQGNSAPDKSGLPSDRFSAERTGGSVSTLTIQRTQQEDSAVYLCASSPDSLGTDTQYFGPGTRLTVL.

This clone was detected only a few times. J is TRBJ1-1 and V is TRBV30; 7 bases agree with TRBD1. Trimming cost V 3 bases and J 3 bases; bases outside gene matches: 19. The CDR3 spans 18 residues. Germline V gene data show CDR1 as GTSNPN and CDR2 as SVGIG (reference sequence). CDR3 region: CAWRGRRLTGFLDTEAFF. CDR3 nucleotides: TGTGCCTGGAGGGGACGACGCCTGACAGGGTTCCTTGACACTGAAGCTTTCTTT.

A few counts support this clone. The chain links TRBV5-1 to TRBJ1-1, with D possibly being TRBD1 (5 bases). Trimming took off 4 bases at V and 2 bases at J, with 12 bases between the two ends. The germline V gene encodes CDR1 SGHRS and CDR2 YFSETQ. The CDR3 spans 14 residues. For the CDR3, the DNA is TGCGCCAGCAGCCTAATGGACACCAACACTGAAGCTTTCTTT. As protein: CASSLMDTNTEAFF.

This sequence joins TRBV28 and TRBJ2-3; TRBD2 matches 10 bases. CDR1 is MDHEN and CDR2 is SYDVKM in the germline V gene. V dropped 2 bases and J dropped 6; count of bases not matched to a gene: 2. The CDR3 sequence is 14 residues long. Written as DNA, the CDR3 is TGTGCCAGCAGTTTAAGCGGGAGGGGGGATACGCAGTATTTT. Protein: CASSLSGRGDTQYF. The complete variable domain, with remaining parts taken from reference TRBV28 and TRBJ2-3, reads DVKVTQSSRYLVKRTGEKVFLECVQDMDHENMFWYRQDPGLGLRLIYFSYDVKMKEKGDIPEGYSVSREKKERFSLILESASTNQTSMYLCASSLSGRGDTQYFGPGTRLTVL.

The V call is TRBV5-1, the J call TRBJ1-4; D gene uncertain. CDR1 is SGHRS, CDR2 YFSETQ, per germline. The CDR3 length is 16 residues. The ends were cut back, 3 bases at V and 7 bases at J, with 19 bases in the middle. The CDR3 DNA sequence: TGCGCCAGCAGCTACCGACTTTCGACCGACGGTGAAAAACTGTTTTTT. Its translation: CASSYRLSTDGEKLFF.

This clone has only a few counts. This chain connects TRBV30 to TRBJ2-1, with 8 bases fitting TRBD2. The CDR3 spans 16 residues. Germline V gene data show CDR1 as GTSNPN and CDR2 as SVGIG (reference sequence). J was trimmed by 0 bases and V by 3 bases; bases with no gene match: 7. In DNA form, the CDR3 reads TGTGCCTGGAGATCGTTAGCGGGGCCCTCCTACAATGAGCAGTTCTTC. This sequence encodes CAWRSLAGPSYNEQFF.

This chain joins TRBV27 and TRBJ2-1; TRBD2 matches at 14 bases. The CDR3 contains 15 residues. V shed 6 bases, J shed 15 bases, and the junction held 13 bases outside the gene matches. From germline, CDR1 is MNHEY and CDR2 SMNVEV (reference sequence). The CDR3 nucleotides are TGTGCCAGCAGCTACCCGGGACTAGCGGGAGACTCTTGGTTCTTC. Translation: CASSYPGLAGDSWFF.

The J gene is TRBJ1-1, the V gene TRBV5-1, with D possibly TRBD1 on 5 matching bases. This CDR3 comprises 14 residues. Trimming removed 4 bases at V and 1 base at J, with 11 bases between. The germline V gene encodes CDR1 SGHRS and CDR2 YFSETQ. In nucleotides, the CDR3 is TGCGCCAGCAGCCCAGGGACGGCGAACACTGAAGCTTTCTTT. Encoded protein: CASSPGTANTEAFF. Using reference TRBV5-1 and TRBJ1-1 for the parts outside the CDR3, the full variable domain is KAGVTQTPRYLIKTRGQQVTLSCSPISGHRSVSWYQQTPGQGLQFLFEYFSETQRNKGNFPGRFSGRQFSNSRSEMNVSTLELGDSALYLCASSPGTANTEAFFGQGTRLTVV.